The following is a TCR beta chain sequence with its context. The method was immunoSEQ multiplex PCR; TCRdb's version includes in-frame clones alone and lacks a portion of them. The sample lists 11,000 or so clones, roughly nine tenths occurring once. CDR1 SQVTM and CDR2 ANQGSEA come from the germline V gene. After removal of 6 bases from V and 2 bases from J, the junction contained 2 bases not matched to a gene. The CDR3 is made up of 13 amino acids. Time point in this sample: recipient sample about 28 days before transplant, after cytoreduction. These data originate in a study of T cell clonotyping in hematopoietic cell transplantation.

This clonotype originated in a woman aged 35 to 49 with acute myeloid leukemia. Some clones in this sample may be carry-over from other donors' samples. Material: peripheral blood mononuclear cells, obtained before stem cell transplant. The genes are TRBV29-1 and TRBJ1-5, with 9 nucleotides matching TRBD1. The CDR3 DNA is TGCAGCGTGACAGGGGGAGGCAATCAGCCCCAGCATTTT. It encodes CSVTGGGNQPQHF.